This T cell receptor (beta chain) was recovered during a study of regulatory and conventional T cells in RAG deficiency. Genomic DNA came from blood regulatory T cells gated CD4+ CD25-high CD127-low. Libraries were prepared by immunoSEQ multiplex PCR; TCRdb keeps only in-frame clonotypes and omits some of them. The table records under 20,000 clones, roughly 89% of them present only once. The germline V gene has CDR1 SNHLY and CDR2 FYNNEI. CDR3 length: 12 residues. Deletions cut 5 bases from V and 4 bases from J, with 8 bases between. These data were also filed under a second study, of regulatory T cells. From that paper: Primers: 52 TRBV forward and 13 TRBJ reverse.

The receptor comes from a human donor in good health. The sequencing input was Tregs sorted from blood. The rearrangement uses TRBV2 and TRBJ1-2, with D possibly matching TRBD1 (6 bases). The CDR3 sequence is CASSNRAYGYTF. CDR3 nucleotide sequence: TGTGCCAGCAGTAACAGGGCCTATGGCTACACCTTC.